Listed here are 25 T cell receptor beta chains from one sample, sequenced in a study of T cell clonality in common variable immunodeficiency. Study-level findings and limits: Fewer deletions and N-nucleotide insertions were reportedly seen in common variable immunodeficiency TCR beta sequences.

Assay used: immunoSEQ multiplex PCR; TCRdb lists only in-frame clones, some missing. The sample yields 7,800 or so clones, without any singletons. Their cognate antigens are unknown. The sequenced sample was peripheral blood mononuclear cells. These receptor sequences come from a human donor with common variable immunodeficiency.

This clone is labeled as medium-sized. The read finishes 3 residues shy of the CDR3 end, and the germline J gene is used to complete it. The chain is built from TRBV6-4 and TRBJ2-1, with a weak D call TRBD1 (6 bases). Trimming shortened V by 2 bases and J by 6 bases, and 17 bases separated the two germline ends. The CDR3 is made up of 16 amino acids. Germline V CDR1 and CDR2: MRHNA, SNTAGT. The sequenced CDR3 bases are TGTGCCAGCAGTGACCCCCGCCTAAGGACAGCCAATGAG. Its translation is CASSDPRLRTANE. The entire CDR3 is CASSDPRLRTANEQFF.

Concerning this clone: The read terminates 3 residues ahead of where the CDR3 ends, so the germline J gene completes it. The rearrangement links TRBV2 to TRBJ2-2; the D gene is possibly TRBD1 (6 bases). The V gene's germline CDR1 is SNHLY and CDR2 FYNNEI. This CDR3 contains 16 residues. V dropped 3 bases and J dropped 4 bases, with 15 bases sitting between them. The CDR3 is CASSDGDTATTGELFF. The CDR3 DNA, read in part, is TGTGCCAGCAGTGATGGGGACACGGCGACCACCGGGGAG.

There are many counts of this clone. The read finishes 3 residues shy of the CDR3 end, and the germline J gene is used to complete it. The genes are TRBV19 and TRBJ1-5, with D tentatively TRBD1 (6 bases). V was trimmed by 6 bases and J by 9 bases, leaving 33 bases between them. This CDR3 is built from 19 residues. Germline V CDR1 and CDR2: LNHDA, SQIVND (reference sequence). CDR3 sequence: CASRPYGTFRLGVGSPQHF. Incomplete CDR3 DNA: TGTGCCAGTAGACCCTATGGGACATTTCGTTTGGGCGTGGGGTCGCCC. Full variable domain (remainder filled in from reference TRBV19 and TRBJ1-5): DGGITQSPKYLFRKEGQNVTLSCEQNLNHDAMYWYRQDPGQGLRLIYYSQIVNDFQKGDIAEGYSVSREKKESFPLTVTSAQKNPTAFYLCASRPYGTFRLGVGSPQHFGDGTRLSIL.

Points on this clone: The missing CDR3 end, 3 residues past where the read stops, is filled in from the germline J gene. The chain employs TRBV20-1 and TRBJ2-5, with D tentatively TRBD1 (6 bases). This CDR3 contains 12 residues. The germline gives CDR1 DFQATT, CDR2 SNEGSKA (reference sequence). Trimming stripped 4 bases from V and 4 bases from J, with 10 bases between. Here the CDR3 reads CSATGDRETQYF. The sequenced part of the CDR3 DNA is TGCAGTGCTACAGGGGACCGAGAGACC.

A remark on this clone: The read halts 3 residues ahead of the CDR3 end, with the missing end drawn from the germline J gene. The chain couples TRBV7-9 to TRBJ2-7, with 7 bases lining up with TRBD1. This CDR3 region has 14 residues. Trimming took 3 bases from V and 0 from J; bases not matched to a gene: 2. Germline V gene lookup returns CDR1 SEHNR and CDR2 FQNEAQ (reference sequence). The CDR3 bases that were read are TGTGCCAGCAGCTTGGGGGACAGCTCCTACGAG. Amino acids: CASSLGDSSYE. The complete CDR3 reads CASSLGDSSYEQYF.

Points on this clone: One end of the junction fails to match germline, which may point to a read error. The read ends 3 residues early relative to the CDR3; the germline J gene fills the gap. The chain couples TRBV18 to TRBJ2-7; a weak D match, TRBD2 (6 bases). The germline V gene has CDR1 KGHSH and CDR2 LQKENI. CDR3 size: 15 residues. CDR3 DNA, as far as it was read: TGTGCCAGCCCACCACTCCCCGGAGGGGACTACGAG. Translation gives CASPPLPGGDYE. From start to end, the CDR3 is CASPPLPGGDYEQYF. Variable domain in full (rest from reference TRBV18 and TRBJ2-7): NAGVMQNPRHLVRRRGQEARLRCSPMKGHSHVYWYRQLPEEGLKFMVYLQKENIIDESGMPKERFSAEFPKEGPSILRIQQVVRGDSAAYFCASPPLPGGDYEQYFGPGTRLTVT.

At least ten counts were recorded for this clone. From the germline J gene comes the end of the CDR3, since the read stops 3 residues before it. The rearrangement joins TRBV6-2 or TRBV6-3 to TRBJ2-1; 15 nucleotides match TRBD2. CDR1 is MNHEY and CDR2 is SVGEGT in the germline V gene. The CDR3 runs to 14 residues. V lost 8 bases to trimming and J lost 7 bases; unmatched junction nucleotides: 3. Partial CDR3 DNA: TGTGCCAGCGCCGGGACTAGCGGGAGGAATGAG. This codes for CASAGTSGRNE. The CDR3 in its entirety is CASAGTSGRNEQFF.

This clone was seen ten or more times. The CDR3 is cut off 3 residues early in the read; its end comes from the germline J gene. V gene TRBV11-3 combines with J gene TRBJ2-7; 7 bases are a match to TRBD1. The CDR3 covers 14 residues. CDR1 is SGHNT, CDR2 YENEEA, per germline. V trimming: 8 bases; J trimming: 3 bases; junction bases outside the gene matches: 10. CDR3 DNA (partial): TGTGCCAGCGGGAACAGGGGTAAGGGCTACGAG. It encodes CASGNRGKGYE. The whole CDR3 sequence reads CASGNRGKGYEQYF.

This clone was seen a few times. The read ends 3 residues shy of where the CDR3 ends; the end is completed using the germline J gene. The V and J genes are TRBV19 and TRBJ1-5, with TRBD1 as a possible D gene (5 bases). Germline values: CDR1 LNHDA, CDR2 SQIVND (reference sequence). Between the trimmed V and J ends, which lost 3 bases and 4 bases, there was a span of 13 bases. The CDR3 has 15 amino acids. The part of the CDR3 DNA that was read is TGTGCCAGTAGTATCCCCAGGGATCTTAATCAGCCC. Translation gives CASSIPRDLNQP. In full, the CDR3 reads CASSIPRDLNQPQHF.

In this sample, this clone is medium-sized (0.01 to 0.1%). The read is 3 residues too short to cover the CDR3 end, so that end is filled in from the germline J gene. The rearrangement links TRBV20-1 to TRBJ1-3; 8 positions agree with TRBD1. CDR1 and CDR2 (germline): DFQATT, SNEGSKA (reference sequence). The junction had 6 bases not matched to a gene; V was cut back by 4 bases and J by 7 bases. The CDR3 sequence is 13 residues long. CDR3 bases read: TGCAGTGCTAAGCAGGGGGCGGGGAACACC. Protein product: CSAKQGAGNT. The whole CDR3 protein is CSAKQGAGNTIYF.

This clone was observed at least ten times. Read sequence stops 3 residues before the CDR3 end, and the germline J gene provides the missing end. The J gene is TRBJ2-4, the V gene TRBV11-3; a weak D match, TRBD1 (6 bases). This CDR3 spans 14 amino acids. Germline CDR1 is SGHNT and CDR2 is YENEEA. V gave up 3 bases and J gave up 7 bases, with 13 bases separating them. CDR3 bases read: TGTGCCAGCAGCTTGGGACAAGCCGGGAACATT. This encodes CASSLGQAGNI. The CDR3 reads in full as CASSLGQAGNIQYF.

By share, this clone ranks as medium-sized. The read terminates 3 residues before the CDR3 end, so the remaining end is supplied by the germline J gene. V and J are TRBV30 and TRBJ2-2; TRBD2 agrees at 9 bases. The germline V gene encodes CDR1 GTSNPN and CDR2 SVGIG (reference sequence). Trimming removed 4 bases from V and 3 bases from J; junction bases left unmatched: 3. The CDR3 is 14 residues long. The CDR3 DNA, read in part, is TGTGCCTGGAATCAGCGGGAGGACACCGGGGAG. This translates into CAWNQREDTGE. The CDR3 as a whole reads CAWNQREDTGELFF.

In regard to this clone: Read coverage stops 3 residues before the CDR3 terminus; the germline J gene supplies the remainder. The chain is built from TRBV7-9 and TRBJ1-3; 7 bases are a match to TRBD1. Germline CDR1 and CDR2: SEHNR and FQNEAQ (reference sequence). There are 15 residues in the CDR3. The part of the CDR3 DNA that was read is TGTGCCAGCAGCTTAGGATACGGACAGGAAAAAGGC. Protein product: CASSLGYGQEKG. The full CDR3 protein reads CASSLGYGQEKGIYF.

Remarks on this clone: Read sequence stops 3 residues before the CDR3 end, and the germline J gene provides the missing end. This chain connects TRBV19 to TRBJ1-2; no reliable D call. The CDR3 covers 13 residues. Germline assignment: CDR1 LNHDA and CDR2 SQIVND (reference sequence). V was shortened by 5 bases and J by 2 bases, with 9 bases between the two germline ends. CDR3 region: CASSPAGNYGYTF. The part of the CDR3 DNA that was read is TGTGCCAGTAGTCCGGCAGGCAACTATGGC.

This clone has ten or more counts. The read ends 3 residues early relative to the CDR3; the germline J gene fills the gap. V is TRBV4-1 and J is TRBJ2-1; no firm D call. Germline V gene lookup returns CDR1 MGHRA and CDR2 YSYEKL. V lost 1 base, J lost 7 bases, and 8 bases lay in between. The CDR3 is made up of 13 amino acids. CDR3: CASSQVFVNEQFF. The part of the CDR3 DNA that was read is TGCGCCAGCAGCCAAGTATTCGTGAATGAG.

In its sample, this clone is medium-sized. The read terminates 3 residues before the CDR3 end, so the remaining end is supplied by the germline J gene. This rearrangement joins TRBV20-1 to TRBJ1-1; D is possibly TRBD1 (5 bases). CDR1 and CDR2 (germline): DFQATT, SNEGSKA (reference sequence). This CDR3 has 15 residues. CDR3 bases read: TGCAGTGCTACCACCAACGTCGGACAAGGGGTGGAA. Encoded protein: CSATTNVGQGVE. Given in full, the CDR3 is CSATTNVGQGVEAFF.

This clone occurred a few times. The observed sequence ends 3 residues before the CDR3 terminus, with the missing tail filled in from the germline J gene. The chain recombines TRBV18 with TRBJ1-1; a possible D gene is TRBD1 (5 bases). The germline V and J ends were trimmed by 2 bases and 6 bases, with 13 bases remaining between them. There are 14 residues in the CDR3. CDR1 and CDR2 from the germline V gene are KGHSH and LQKENI. This CDR3 is CASSPSGADPEAFF. Partial CDR3 DNA: TGTGCCAGCTCACCAAGCGGGGCGGACCCTGAA. The entire variable domain, with the rest obtained from reference TRBV18 and TRBJ1-1, is as follows: NAGVMQNPRHLVRRRGQEARLRCSPMKGHSHVYWYRQLPEEGLKFMVYLQKENIIDESGMPKERFSAEFPKEGPSILRIQQVVRGDSAAYFCASSPSGADPEAFFGQGTRLTVV.

About this clone itself: The CDR3 extends 3 residues past the end of the read, so its final part is completed from the germline J gene. The chain combines TRBV7-9 with TRBJ2-1, with unresolved D. CDR1 SEHNR and CDR2 FQNEAQ come from the germline V gene (reference sequence). V lost 5 bases and J lost 7, with 6 bases in between. This CDR3 spans 11 amino acids. CDR3 in amino acids: CASSLINEQFF. CDR3 DNA, as far as it was read: TGTGCCAGCAGCCTAATAAATGAG.

Notes on this clone: The read finishes 3 residues shy of the CDR3 end, and the germline J gene is used to complete it. V usage is TRBV30 and J usage is TRBJ1-3, with 10 bases identical to TRBD1. After removal of 8 bases from V and 9 bases from J, the junction contained 13 bases not matched to a gene. The length of the CDR3 is 14 residues. CDR1 is GTSNPN and CDR2 is SVGIG in the germline V gene (reference sequence). The CDR3 protein is CALELFGQGVTIYF. The CDR3 DNA, read in part, is TGTGCCCTGGAACTCTTCGGACAGGGGGTCACC.

This clone was counted only a few times. The read terminates 3 residues ahead of where the CDR3 ends, so the germline J gene completes it. The chain combines TRBV19 with TRBJ1-5; D uncertain. Trimming removed 6 bases at V and 0 bases at J, with 9 bases between. The CDR3 consists of 14 residues. Germline-derived CDR1 and CDR2 are LNHDA and SQIVND (reference sequence). This CDR3 is CASRVTLSNQPQHF. The DNA read from the CDR3 is TGTGCCAGTAGGGTGACACTTAGCAATCAGCCC.

Concerning this clone: The CDR3 extends 3 residues past the end of the read, so its final part is completed from the germline J gene. The rearrangement links TRBV5-4 to TRBJ2-7; tentative D call: TRBD1 (5 bases). Deletions cut 0 bases from V and 0 bases from J, with 13 bases between. The CDR3 sequence is 16 residues long. CDR1 and CDR2 (germline): SGHNT, YYREEE (reference sequence). CDR3 DNA (partial): TGTGCCAGCAGCTTGGTAAGGGGTAAGAGCTCCTACGAG. Translated, it gives CASSLVRGKSSYE. In full, the CDR3 is CASSLVRGKSSYEQYF.

In the case of this clone: The read ends 3 residues early relative to the CDR3; the germline J gene fills the gap. The rearrangement uses TRBV18 and TRBJ2-7, with 10 bases identical to TRBD1. Germline V gene lookup returns CDR1 KGHSH and CDR2 LQKENI. The V gene end was trimmed by 4 bases and the J gene end by 5 bases; junction bases not matched to a gene: 5. This CDR3 contains 14 residues. The CDR3 region is CASSQTGGVHEQYF. The part of the CDR3 DNA that was read is TGTGCCAGCTCACAGACAGGGGGCGTCCACGAG.

This clone came up many times. The sequenced CDR3 bases are TGTGCCAGCTCACCGAGGGGCAGGGGGAACACTGAA. Protein: CASSPRGRGNTE. From start to end, the CDR3 is CASSPRGRGNTEAFF. V and J are TRBV18 and TRBJ1-1, with a weak D call TRBD1 (6 bases). The CDR3 end falls 3 residues outside the read, so it is completed with the germline J gene. V lost 3 bases and J lost 1, with 12 bases in between. Germline CDR1 KGHSH, CDR2 LQKENI. This CDR3 comprises 15 residues.

This clone is termed medium-sized. The read stops 3 residues short of the end of the CDR3; the missing end is completed from the germline J gene. V is TRBV2 and J is TRBJ2-7; weak D call: TRBD1 (7 bases). The CDR3 extends over 15 amino acids. V lost 5 bases and J 5 bases, leaving 19 bases between the germline ends. Germline values: CDR1 SNHLY, CDR2 FYNNEI. The CDR3 is CASSPTPGGGDEQYF. The part of the CDR3 DNA that was read is TGTGCCAGCAGTCCGACCCCAGGGGGAGGCGACGAG.

This clone was observed a handful of times. The CDR3 end is not reached by the read, which stops 3 residues before it; the germline J gene fills it in. The genes are TRBV30 and TRBJ2-2, with D possibly matching TRBD2 (6 bases). The CDR3 totals 15 residues. V shed 0 bases and J shed 1 base, with 9 bases lying between them. Germline loops: CDR1 GTSNPN, CDR2 SVGIG (reference sequence). The CDR3 protein is CAWSVRLGNTGELFF. The sequenced part of the CDR3 DNA is TGTGCCTGGAGTGTACGACTAGGGAACACCGGGGAG.